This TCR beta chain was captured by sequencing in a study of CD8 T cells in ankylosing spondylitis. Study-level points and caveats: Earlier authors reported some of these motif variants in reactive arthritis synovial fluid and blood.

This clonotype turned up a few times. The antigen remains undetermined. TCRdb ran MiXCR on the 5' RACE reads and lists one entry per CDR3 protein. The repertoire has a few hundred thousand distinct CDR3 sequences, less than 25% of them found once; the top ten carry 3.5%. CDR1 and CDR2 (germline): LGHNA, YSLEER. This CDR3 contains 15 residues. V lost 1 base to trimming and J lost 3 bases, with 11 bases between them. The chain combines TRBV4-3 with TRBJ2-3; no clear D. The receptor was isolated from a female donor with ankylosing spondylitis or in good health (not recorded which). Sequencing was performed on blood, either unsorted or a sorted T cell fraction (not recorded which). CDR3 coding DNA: TGCGCCAGCAGCCAAGCTCCTAGTCGTACAGATACGCAGTATTTT. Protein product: CASSQAPSRTDTQYF.